This entry describes one T cell receptor beta chain. This sample was taken from a study of blood T cell repertoires in COVID-19. Study-wide context: In each case, the material was cDNA or gDNA derived from T cells, B-cell-depleted T cells, or PBMCs.

Per the germline V gene, CDR1 is MNHNS and CDR2 is SASEGT. The CDR3 length is 15 residues. V was clipped by 3 bases and J by 6 bases; unmatched bases: 9. Clones were sequenced by immunoSEQ multiplex PCR, and TCRdb holds only the in-frame ones, with some missing. The sample contains roughly 270,000 clones, around 90% of which appear only once. Material: peripheral blood. The chain employs TRBV6-1 and TRBJ2-7; 9 bases map to TRBD1. This receptor was obtained from a man between 18 and 29 years old with active or convalescent COVID-19. The CDR3 here is CASSDHTGGLVEQYF. CDR3 DNA: TGTGCCAGCAGTGATCACACAGGGGGCCTTGTCGAGCAGTACTTC.